A single sample is the source of the 18 T cell receptor beta chains below, sequenced in a study of human T cells and chemical hapten exposure. TCRdb called the RACE reads again in MiXCR, with one record for every CDR3 protein. The data show tens of thousands of distinct CDR3 sequences, 5.8% seen once. The time point here: patch test 3, about 24 weeks after DPC sensitization. Described treatment: therapeutic diphenylcyclopropenone sensitization with weekly scalp DPC. Specimen: whole blood, collected in connection with sensitization to the hapten diphenylcyclopropenone (DPC). These receptors were obtained from a man under 40 with alopecia areata. Some clones in this sample may be carry-over from other donors' samples.

This clonotype was seen only a few times. V usage is TRBV6-5 and J usage is TRBJ1-6; the D is unclear. The length of the CDR3 is 16 residues. V lost 0 bases, J lost 6 bases, and 12 bases lay in between. Germline CDR1 MNHEY, CDR2 SVGAGI. CDR3 residues: CASSYSFPSLNSPLHF. As DNA, the CDR3 is TGTGCCAGCAGTTACTCGTTTCCCAGCCTTAATTCACCCCTCCACTTT.

This clonotype came up many times. The chain employs TRBV12-3 or TRBV12-4 and TRBJ2-3, with TRBD1 identical over 9 bases. The ends lost 4 bases at V and 4 bases at J; junction bases unmatched: 9. The CDR3 covers 16 residues. The CDR3 DNA follows: TGTGCCAGCAGTTCGGGACAGGGAAGATCTGCAGATACGCAGTATTTT. It encodes CASSSGQGRSADTQYF.

The sample holds many counts of this clonotype. The chain joins TRBV29-1 to TRBJ2-7, with D perhaps TRBD1 (6 bases). The ends were cut back, 5 bases at V and 0 bases at J, with 11 bases in the middle. Germline values: CDR1 SQVTM, CDR2 ANQGSEA. The CDR3 runs to 13 residues. For the CDR3, the DNA is TGCAGCGTTCTGGACAGAGGCTCCTACGAGCAGTACTTC. Its protein product is CSVLDRGSYEQYF.

This clonotype was detected many times. This chain uses TRBV18 with TRBJ2-5, with TRBD1 as a possible D gene (7 bases). Per the germline V gene, CDR1 is KGHSH and CDR2 is LQKENI. V lost 1 base and J 3 bases, leaving 21 bases between the germline ends. The CDR3 consists of 18 residues. CDR3 residues: CASSPLSPRTGGEETQYF. The CDR3 nucleotides read TGTGCCAGCTCACCACTTTCTCCCCGGACAGGCGGGGAAGAGACCCAGTACTTC.

This clonotype was detected ten times or more. The chain is built from TRBV7-9 and TRBJ1-1; D not certain. The CDR3 is made up of 16 amino acids. Germline V gene data show CDR1 as SEHNR and CDR2 as FQNEAQ (reference sequence). V shed 5 bases and J shed 1 base, with 17 bases lying between them. In DNA form, the CDR3 reads TGTGCCAGCAGCGGAGGAATTTCAGGAGAGAACACTGAAGCTTTCTTT. It yields the protein CASSGGISGENTEAFF.

The sample holds many counts of this clonotype. J is TRBJ2-1 and V is TRBV6-5; 9 bases align to TRBD2. This CDR3 spans 17 amino acids. J lost 0 bases, V lost 7 bases, and 10 bases had no gene match. CDR1 MNHEY and CDR2 SVGAGI come from the germline V gene. CDR3 region: CASTPVAGGVSYNEQFF. CDR3 nucleotide sequence: TGTGCCAGCACCCCTGTGGCGGGAGGGGTCTCCTACAATGAGCAGTTCTTC.

The table lists this clonotype with many counts. V gene TRBV25-1 combines with J gene TRBJ2-2; no definite D call. Germline V gives CDR1 MGHDK, CDR2 SYGVNS. The CDR3 contains 12 residues. V was cut by 8 bases and J by 3 bases, with 7 bases left in between. The chain's CDR3 is CASDSDTGELFF. The DNA of the CDR3 is TGTGCCAGCGACTCCGACACCGGGGAGCTGTTTTTT.

The sample holds many counts of this clonotype. The rearrangement links TRBV6-5 to TRBJ1-4; 12 bases line up with TRBD1. Losses at the gene ends were 8 bases for V and 6 bases for J; bases not matched to a gene: 10. Germline V gene data show CDR1 as MNHEY and CDR2 as SVGAGI. This CDR3 has 16 amino acids. The CDR3 bases are TGTGCCAGCCGAGAGGGACAGGGGGCCCAGGATGAAAAACTGTTTTTT. Translating it yields CASREGQGAQDEKLFF.

In this sample, this clonotype turned up many times. The chain uses TRBV7-2 and TRBJ2-5, with 7 bases aligning to TRBD2. With V trimmed by 5 bases and J by 4 bases, 10 bases remained unmatched. This CDR3 is 15 amino acids long. Germline V lookup: CDR1 SGHTA, CDR2 FQGNSA. CDR3 amino acids: CASSRTSFFGETQYF. The CDR3 region has the DNA TGTGCCAGCAGCCGGACTAGTTTTTTCGGAGAGACCCAGTACTTC.

This clonotype was recorded a few times. The chain uses TRBV6-5 and TRBJ2-1; D gene uncertain. The CDR3 covers 16 residues. The V and J ends lost 5 bases and 0 bases respectively, with 14 bases between them. CDR1 and CDR2 from the germline V gene are MNHEY and SVGAGI. CDR3 nucleotide sequence: TGTGCCAGCAGTCGCAATGGGGTGAGCTCCTACAATGAGCAGTTCTTC. This translates into CASSRNGVSSYNEQFF.

This clonotype was counted at least ten times. The chain carries TRBV27 and TRBJ2-3, with TRBD2 identical over 9 bases. Trimming took 8 bases from V and 2 from J; bases not matched to a gene: 11. From germline, CDR1 is MNHEY and CDR2 SMNVEV (reference sequence). The CDR3 runs 16 residues. The CDR3 spells CASSPGLAGVTDTQYF. Written as DNA, the CDR3 is TGTGCCAGCTCCCCGGGCTTAGCGGGGGTCACAGATACGCAGTATTTT.

This clonotype was recorded many times. The gene calls are TRBV20-1 and TRBJ2-3; D call uncertain. Germline V gene sequence: CDR1 DFQATT, CDR2 SNEGSKA (reference sequence). There are 12 residues in the CDR3. Trimming took 3 bases from V and 6 from J, leaving 10 bases between them. The CDR3 DNA reads as TGCAGTGCTAGGGCGCAGGCGGATACGCAGTATTTT. Amino acid sequence: CSARAQADTQYF.

This clonotype was detected ten times or more. V is TRBV20-1 and J is TRBJ1-2; TRBD1 is a possible D gene (5 bases). CDR1 DFQATT and CDR2 SNEGSKA come from the germline V gene (reference sequence). Trimming shortened V by 3 bases and J by 7 bases, and 15 bases separated the two germline ends. The CDR3 has 13 amino acids. For the CDR3, the DNA is TGCAGTGCTAGCAGGCAGGGAGTATTTGGCTACACCTTC. Encoded protein: CSASRQGVFGYTF.

This clonotype was observed many times. The chain carries TRBV27 and TRBJ2-2, with no clear D. V was trimmed by 8 bases and J by 4 bases, leaving 11 bases between them. Germline V gene lookup returns CDR1 MNHEY and CDR2 SMNVEV (reference sequence). The CDR3 consists of 13 residues. In nucleotides, the CDR3 is TGTGCCAGCGGACCCCCTGGCACCGGGGAGCTGTTTTTT. Its protein is CASGPPGTGELFF.

This clonotype occurred many times. This sequence joins TRBV7-2 and TRBJ2-3; TRBD2 agrees at 10 bases. The CDR3 contains 16 residues. Trimming at V came to 4 bases and at J to 1 base, leaving 5 bases not matched to a gene. Germline V CDR1 and CDR2: SGHTA, FQGNSA. The DNA of the CDR3 is TGTGCCAGCAGCTCCTTAGCGGGGGGACGCACAGATACGCAGTATTTT. Translation gives CASSSLAGGRTDTQYF.

The rearrangement links TRBV7-9 to TRBJ2-3; 12 bases agree with TRBD2. Germline loops: CDR1 SEHNR, CDR2 FQNEAQ (reference sequence). The V segment lost 5 bases and the J segment 4 bases; nucleotides outside the gene matches: 10. The CDR3 is 17 residues long. The CDR3 loop reads CASSHLTSGSGSDTQYF. The CDR3 nucleotides read TGTGCCAGCAGCCACTTGACTAGCGGGAGCGGGTCAGATACGCAGTATTTT. Full variable domain (outside the CDR3, taken from reference TRBV7-9 and TRBJ2-3): DTGVSQNPRHKITKRGQNVTFRCDPISEHNRLYWYRQTLGQGPEFLTYFQNEAQLEKSRLLSDRFSAERPKGSFSTLEIQRTEQGDSAMYLCASSHLTSGSGSDTQYFGPGTRLTVL.

This clonotype has a handful of counts. The rearrangement uses TRBV10-1 and TRBJ1-1, with 9 bases that match TRBD1. Trimming at V came to 5 bases and at J to 7 bases, leaving 17 bases not matched to a gene. This CDR3 spans 17 amino acids. Germline CDR1 and CDR2: WNHNN and SYGVQD (reference sequence). The CDR3 loop reads CASSKTGGQFGQFEAFF. The CDR3 nucleotides are TGCGCCAGCAGTAAGACAGGGGGACAATTTGGACAATTTGAAGCTTTCTTT.

This clonotype occurred many times. V is TRBV29-1 and J is TRBJ1-5; D is perhaps TRBD1 (5 bases). Germline V gives CDR1 SQVTM, CDR2 ANQGSEA. CDR3 length equals 12 residues. The V end lost 5 bases, the J end lost 6 bases, and 11 bases lay between the germline ends. CDR3 nucleotide sequence: TGCAGCGTTTCGCAGGGCGGTCAGCCCCAGCATTTT. As protein: CSVSQGGQPQHF.